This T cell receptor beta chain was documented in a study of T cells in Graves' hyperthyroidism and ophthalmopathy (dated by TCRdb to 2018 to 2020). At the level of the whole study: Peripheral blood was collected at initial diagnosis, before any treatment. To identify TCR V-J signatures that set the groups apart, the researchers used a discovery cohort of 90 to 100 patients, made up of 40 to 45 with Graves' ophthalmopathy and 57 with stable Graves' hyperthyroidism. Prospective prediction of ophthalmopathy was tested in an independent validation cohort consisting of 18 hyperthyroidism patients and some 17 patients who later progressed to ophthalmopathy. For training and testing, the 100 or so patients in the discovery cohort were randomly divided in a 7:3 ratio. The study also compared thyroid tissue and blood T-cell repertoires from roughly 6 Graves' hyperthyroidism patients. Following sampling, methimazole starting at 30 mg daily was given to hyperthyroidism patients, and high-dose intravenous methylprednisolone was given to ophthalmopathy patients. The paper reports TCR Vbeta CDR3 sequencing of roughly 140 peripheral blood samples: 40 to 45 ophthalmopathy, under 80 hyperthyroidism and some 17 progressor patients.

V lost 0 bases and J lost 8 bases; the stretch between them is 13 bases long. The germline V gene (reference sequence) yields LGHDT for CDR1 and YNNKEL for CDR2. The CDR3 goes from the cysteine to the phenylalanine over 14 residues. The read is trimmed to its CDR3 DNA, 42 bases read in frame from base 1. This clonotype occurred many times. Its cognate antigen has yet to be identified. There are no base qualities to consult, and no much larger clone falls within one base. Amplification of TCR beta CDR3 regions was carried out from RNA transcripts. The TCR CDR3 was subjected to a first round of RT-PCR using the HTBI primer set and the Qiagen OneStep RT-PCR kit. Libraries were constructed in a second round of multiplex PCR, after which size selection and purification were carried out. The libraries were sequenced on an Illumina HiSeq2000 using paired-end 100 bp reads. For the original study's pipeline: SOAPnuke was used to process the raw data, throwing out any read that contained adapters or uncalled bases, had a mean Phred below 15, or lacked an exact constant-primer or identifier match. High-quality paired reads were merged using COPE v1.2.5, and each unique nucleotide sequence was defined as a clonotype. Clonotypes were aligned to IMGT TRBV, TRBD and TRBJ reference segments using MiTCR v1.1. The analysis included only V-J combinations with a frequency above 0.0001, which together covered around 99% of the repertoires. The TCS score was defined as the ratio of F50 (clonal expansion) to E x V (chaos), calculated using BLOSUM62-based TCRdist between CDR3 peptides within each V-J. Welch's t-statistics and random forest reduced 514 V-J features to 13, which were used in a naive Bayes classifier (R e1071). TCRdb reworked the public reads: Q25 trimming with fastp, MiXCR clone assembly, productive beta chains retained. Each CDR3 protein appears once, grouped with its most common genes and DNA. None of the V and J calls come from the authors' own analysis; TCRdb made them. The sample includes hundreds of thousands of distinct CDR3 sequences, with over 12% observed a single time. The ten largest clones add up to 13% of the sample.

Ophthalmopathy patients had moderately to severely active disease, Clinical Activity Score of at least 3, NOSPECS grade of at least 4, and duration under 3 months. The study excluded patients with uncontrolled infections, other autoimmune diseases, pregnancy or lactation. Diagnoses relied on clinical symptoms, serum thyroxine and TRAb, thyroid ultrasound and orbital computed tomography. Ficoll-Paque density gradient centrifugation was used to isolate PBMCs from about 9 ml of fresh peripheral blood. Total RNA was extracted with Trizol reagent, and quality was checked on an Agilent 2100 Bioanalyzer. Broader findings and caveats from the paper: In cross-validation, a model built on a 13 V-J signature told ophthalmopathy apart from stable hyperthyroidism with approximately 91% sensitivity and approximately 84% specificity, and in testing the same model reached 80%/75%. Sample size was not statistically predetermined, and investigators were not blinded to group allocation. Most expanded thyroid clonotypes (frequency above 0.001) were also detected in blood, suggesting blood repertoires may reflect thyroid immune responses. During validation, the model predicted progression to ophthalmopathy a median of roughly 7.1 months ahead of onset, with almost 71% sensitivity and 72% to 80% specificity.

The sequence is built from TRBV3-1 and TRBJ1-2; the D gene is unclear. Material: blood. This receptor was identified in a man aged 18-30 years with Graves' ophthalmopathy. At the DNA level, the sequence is TGTGCCAGCAGCCAAGATTCGGATATCCGGGGCTACACCTTC. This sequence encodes CASSQDSDIRGYTF.